Below are 19 T cell receptor delta chains sequenced from a single sample in a study of gamma-delta T cells after stem cell transplantation. TCRdb applied CATT to the RT-PCR reads for clone calling. The data hold approximately 7,000 delta-chain clones, with around 27% observed a single time. Sequences were obtained from gamma-delta T cells. These receptor sequences come from a human donor. It is not recorded whose cells these are; they may come from a transplant donor.

In the case of this clone: A much larger clone lies one base from this, so it may be a read error. The chain couples TRDV2 to TRDJ1, with 10 bases matching TRDD3. Looked up from germline, CDR1 is GEAIGNYY and CDR2 is EKD. CDR3 length: 16 residues. The CDR3 here is CACDTVTGGSPDKPIF. CDR3 nucleotides: TGTGCCTGTGACACGGTTACTGGGGGATCCCCCGATAAACCCATCTTT.

With respect to this clone: A much bigger clone sits one base away, suggesting this may be a read error. CDR3 loop: CALGELGKSRTGLQYADKLIF. For the CDR3, the DNA is TGTGCTCTTGGGGAACTAGGAAAAAGTCGTACCGGACTACAGTACGCCGATAAACTCATCTTT. This rearrangement joins TRDV1 to TRDJ1; no clear D. V lost 0 bases to trimming and J lost 3 bases, with 29 bases between them. This CDR3 is 21 amino acids long. Per germline, CDR1 TSWWSYY and CDR2 QGS.

This clone counts as medium-sized. Other DNA sequences in this specimen translate into the identical CDR3. The CDR3 bases are TGTGCCTGTGACCCCCTCGGCTGGGGGACAGCACAACTCTTCTTT. It translates to CACDPLGWGTAQLFF. This chain links TRDV2 with TRDJ2; weak D call: TRDD3 (6 bases). CDR3 size: 15 residues. The V gene's germline CDR1 is GEAIGNYY and CDR2 EKD. Trimming removed 3 bases from V and 4 bases from J, with 14 bases in between.

J is TRDJ1 and V is TRDV2, with TRDD3 identical over 10 bases. Germline V gives CDR1 GEAIGNYY, CDR2 EKD. The CDR3 sequence is 17 residues long. V gave up 1 base and J gave up 0 bases; unmatched junction bases: 7. CDR3 nucleotides: TGTGCCTGTGACACTCTGGGGGATAGGCGGGACACCGATAAACTCATCTTT. It encodes CACDTLGDRRDTDKLIF.

The table lists this clone with a count of one. A far larger clone is off by one base, so a read error is likely. V is TRDV2 and J is TRDJ3, with TRDD3 matching over 10 bases. This CDR3 comprises 21 residues. The germline CDR1 and CDR2 sequences are GEAIGNYY and EKD. CDR3 nucleotide sequence: TGTGCCTGTGACGCCCTACTGGGGGATGAAGCTAGCTCCTGGGGCACCCGACAGATGTTTTTC. Residues: CACDALLGDEASSWGTRQMFF.

Worth noting for this clone: It may be a read error: a sequence one base away is much more abundant. In the same sample, other DNA sequences code for this CDR3. CDR3 coding DNA: TGTGCCTGTGACGGGGTACTGGGGGATACCGACGATAAACTTATCTTT. Its translation: CACDGVLGDTDDKLIF. The chain employs TRDV2 and TRDJ1, with 12 bases identical to TRDD3. Germline V gene lookup returns CDR1 GEAIGNYY and CDR2 EKD. CDR3 length: 16 amino acids.

This clone was seen once. This could be a read error, since a much larger clone is one nucleotide away. The genes are TRDV1 and TRDJ1, with D uncertain. Germline V gene lookup returns CDR1 TSWWSYY and CDR2 QGS. CDR3 length equals 21 residues. CDR3 in DNA: TGTGCTCTTAGGGAACTAGGAAAAAGTCGTACCGGACTACAGTACACCGATAAACTCATCTTT. Protein sequence: CALRELGKSRTGLQYTDKLIF.

About this clone itself: A read error is possible here, since a much larger clone lies one base away. The chain couples TRDV1 to TRDJ1; possibly TRDD3 for D (6 bases). This CDR3 is built from 21 residues. CDR1 and CDR2 from the germline V gene are TSWWSYY and QGS. The CDR3 nucleotides are TGTGCTCTTGGGAAACTTTTTGATCTAGGAGTGGGGGGTGAGAGGAGGGATAAACTCATCTTT. It encodes CALGKLFDLGVGGERRDKLIF.

By share of the sample, this clone is medium-sized (0.01 to 0.1%). This sequence joins TRDV2 and TRDJ1; weak D call: TRDD3 (6 bases). V was clipped by 3 bases and J by 0 bases, with 13 bases between them. CDR1 is GEAIGNYY, CDR2 EKD, per germline. The CDR3 is made up of 15 amino acids. The CDR3 spells CACDEAGAYTDKLIF. In DNA form, the CDR3 reads TGTGCCTGTGACGAGGCTGGGGCGTACACCGATAAACTCATCTTT.

For this clone: A clone one base away is much larger, so this may be a read error. This chain uses TRDV2 with TRDJ3; the match to TRDD2 covers 9 bases. The CDR3 totals 22 residues. Germline CDR1 GEAIGNYY, CDR2 EKD. This CDR3 reads CSCDAPSYPATESSWDTRQMFF. The DNA for the CDR3 is TGTTCCTGTGACGCGCCTTCCTACCCCGCTACCGAGAGCTCCTGGGACACCCGACAGATGTTTTTC.

This clone was observed a handful of times. The protein in TCRdb stems from a much larger clone and differs at residue 6 from this DNA's translation, likely a read error; here the protein is translated from the DNA. V is TRDV2 and J is TRDJ3; 10 bases line up with TRDD3. V lost 4 bases, J lost 1 base, and 6 bases stayed unmatched. The CDR3 extends over 18 amino acids. Germline lookup yields CDR1 GEAIGNYY and CDR2 EKD. CDR3 residues: CACDIRGDTSWDTRQMFF. In nucleotides, the CDR3 is TGTGCCTGTGATATACGGGGGGATACGTCCTGGGACACCCGACAGATGTTTTTC.

In its sample, this clone was seen a few times. This chain links TRDV1 with TRDJ4; 13 nucleotides match TRDD3. Germline trimming cut 4 bases from V and 6 bases from J; bases unmatched to any gene: 29. CDR3 length: 22 residues. CDR1 is TSWWSYY and CDR2 is QGS in the germline V gene. The CDR3 nucleotides read TGTGCTCTTGGGGTTCTAGGCCTTCCCACAACTTGGCCGGTACTGGGGGATACGGCCCTGATCTTT. This sequence encodes CALGVLGLPTTWPVLGDTALIF.

By sample fraction, this clone is medium-sized (0.01 to 0.1%). The genes are TRDV2 and TRDJ1, with 11 bases lining up with TRDD3. With 1 base clipped from V and 7 bases from J, the junction kept 19 bases outside the gene matches. CDR1 GEAIGNYY and CDR2 EKD come from the germline V gene. The CDR3 has 19 amino acids. Written as DNA, the CDR3 is TGTGCCTGTGACACGATGACTTTGTCCAGACTGGGGGATAGAGGTAAACTCATCTTT. This translates into CACDTMTLSRLGDRGKLIF.

In its sample, this clone ranks as medium-sized (0.01 to 0.1%). The chain combines TRDV2 with TRDJ1; 13 nucleotides line up with TRDD3. CDR3 size: 24 residues. Looked up from germline, CDR1 is GEAIGNYY and CDR2 is EKD. The J segment lost 5 bases and the V segment lost 4 bases, leaving 33 bases of the junction unmatched. CDR3 amino acids: CACDPLLGDTSSGPTRKGTDKLIF. DNA of the CDR3: TGTGCCTGTGATCCGCTACTGGGGGATACGAGTAGCGGTCCGACCCGTAAAGGCACTGATAAACTCATCTTT.

In its sample, this clone is medium-sized. The gene calls are TRDV2 and TRDJ3, with 11 bases that match TRDD3. The CDR3 totals 21 residues. The germline CDR1 and CDR2 sequences are GEAIGNYY and EKD. V shed 0 bases and J 0 bases; nucleotides not matched to a gene: 9. Written as DNA, the CDR3 is TGTGCCTGTGACACCGTGGGGGATACGCTCCCTAGCTCCTGGGACACCCGACAGATGTTTTTC. Translation: CACDTVGDTLPSSWDTRQMFF.

This sequence joins TRDV2 and TRDJ1; a weak D match, TRDD3 (6 bases). Germline V CDR1 and CDR2: GEAIGNYY, EKD. The CDR3 has 14 residues. V lost 3 bases, J lost 4 bases, and 14 bases lay in between. Written as DNA, the CDR3 is TGTGCCTGTGACCCCTTACTGGGAGTCGATAAACTCATCTTT. Its translation: CACDPLLGVDKLIF.

This clone showed up just a few times. The chain uses TRDV2 and TRDJ3; 9 bases are a match to TRDD3. The J segment lost 4 bases and the V segment lost 3 bases, leaving 15 bases of the junction unmatched. The CDR3 loop spans 20 amino acids. Germline values: CDR1 GEAIGNYY, CDR2 EKD. CDR3 nucleotide sequence: TGTGCCTGTGACGTCCTGGGGGATTATTCCCCGGGGTGGGACACCCGACAGATGTTTTTC. Residues: CACDVLGDYSPGWDTRQMFF.

This clone was seen a few times. This chain connects TRDV2 to TRDJ3; the D gene is possibly TRDD3 (5 bases). CDR3 length: 18 residues. Germline V gene sequence: CDR1 GEAIGNYY, CDR2 EKD. The germline V and J ends were trimmed by 0 bases and 2 bases, with 13 bases remaining between them. CDR3 in DNA: TGTGCCTGTGACACCGCGGGGGGGCTAGCCTGGGACACCCGACAGATGTTTTTC. It specifies CACDTAGGLAWDTRQMFF.

For this clone: The identical CDR3 is also encoded by other nucleotide sequences in the sample. The chain employs TRDV2 and TRDJ1, with 9 bases aligning to TRDD3. CDR3 length: 16 amino acids. V shed 2 bases, J shed 1 base, and the junction held 7 bases outside the gene matches. Germline V gene lookup returns CDR1 GEAIGNYY and CDR2 EKD. The CDR3: CACDIWGIGLTDKLIF. Here the CDR3 DNA reads TGTGCCTGTGACATCTGGGGGATTGGACTCACCGATAAACTCATCTTT.